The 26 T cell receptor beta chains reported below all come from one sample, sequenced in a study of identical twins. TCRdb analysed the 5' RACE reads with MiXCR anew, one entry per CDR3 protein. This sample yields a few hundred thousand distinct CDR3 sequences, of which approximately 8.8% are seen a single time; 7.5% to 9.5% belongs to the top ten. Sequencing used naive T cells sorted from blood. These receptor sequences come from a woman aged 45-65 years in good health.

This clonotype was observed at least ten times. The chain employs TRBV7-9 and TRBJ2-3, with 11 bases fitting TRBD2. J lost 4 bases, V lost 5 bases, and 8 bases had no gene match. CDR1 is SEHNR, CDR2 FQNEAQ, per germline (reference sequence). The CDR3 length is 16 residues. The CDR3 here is CASSGGTSGRADTQYF. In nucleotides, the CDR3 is TGTGCCAGCAGCGGGGGGACTAGCGGTAGGGCAGATACGCAGTATTTT.

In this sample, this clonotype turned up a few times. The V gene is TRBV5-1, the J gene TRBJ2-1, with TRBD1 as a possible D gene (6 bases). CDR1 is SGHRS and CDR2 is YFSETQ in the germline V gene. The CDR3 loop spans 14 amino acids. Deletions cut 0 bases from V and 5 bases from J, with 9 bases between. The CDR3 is CASSLAGTNNEQFF. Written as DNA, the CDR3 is TGCGCCAGCAGCTTGGCTGGGACAAACAATGAGCAGTTCTTC.

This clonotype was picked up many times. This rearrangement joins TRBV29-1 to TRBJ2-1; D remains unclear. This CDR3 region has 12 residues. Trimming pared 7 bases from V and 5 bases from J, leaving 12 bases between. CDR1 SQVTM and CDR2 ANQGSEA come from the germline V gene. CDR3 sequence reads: CSGRLEDNEQFF. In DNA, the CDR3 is TGCAGCGGTCGATTAGAGGACAATGAGCAGTTCTTC.

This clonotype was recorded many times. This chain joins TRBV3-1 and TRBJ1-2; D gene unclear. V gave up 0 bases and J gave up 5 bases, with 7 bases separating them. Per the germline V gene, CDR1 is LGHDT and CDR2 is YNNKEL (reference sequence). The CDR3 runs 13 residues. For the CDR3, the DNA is TGTGCCAGCAGCCAAGACAGACGATATGGCTACACCTTC. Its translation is CASSQDRRYGYTF.

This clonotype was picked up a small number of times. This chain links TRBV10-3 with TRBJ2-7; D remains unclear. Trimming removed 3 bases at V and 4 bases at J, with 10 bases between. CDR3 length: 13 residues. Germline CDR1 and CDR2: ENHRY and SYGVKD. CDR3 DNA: TGTGCCATCAGTGAATACAGCCTATACGAGCAGTACTTC. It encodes CAISEYSLYEQYF.

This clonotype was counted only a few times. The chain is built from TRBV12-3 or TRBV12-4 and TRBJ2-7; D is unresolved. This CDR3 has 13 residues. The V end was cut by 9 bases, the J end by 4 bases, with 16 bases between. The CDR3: CASGIEQYYEQYV. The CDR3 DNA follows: TGTGCCAGTGGTATTGAGCAGTATTACGAGCAGTACGTC.

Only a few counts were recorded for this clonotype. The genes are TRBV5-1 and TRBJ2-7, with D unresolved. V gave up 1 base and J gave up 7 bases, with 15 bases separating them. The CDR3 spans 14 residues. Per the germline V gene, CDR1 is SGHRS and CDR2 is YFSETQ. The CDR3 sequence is CASSLLDGSGEQYV. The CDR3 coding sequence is TGCGCCAGCAGCTTGTTGGACGGTTCTGGAGAGCAGTACGTC.

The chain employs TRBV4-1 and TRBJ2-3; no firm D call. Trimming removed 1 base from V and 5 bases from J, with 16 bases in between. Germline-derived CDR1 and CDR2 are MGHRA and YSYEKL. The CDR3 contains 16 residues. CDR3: CASSQVHHEVGDTQYF. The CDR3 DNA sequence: TGCGCCAGCAGCCAAGTCCACCACGAGGTCGGAGATACGCAGTATTTT.

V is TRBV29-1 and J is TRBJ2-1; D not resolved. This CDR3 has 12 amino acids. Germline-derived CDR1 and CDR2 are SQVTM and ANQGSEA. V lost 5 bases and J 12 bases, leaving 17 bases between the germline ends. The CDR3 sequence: CSVWDVTASQFF. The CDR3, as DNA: TGCAGCGTTTGGGATGTAACAGCCTCGCAGTTCTTC.

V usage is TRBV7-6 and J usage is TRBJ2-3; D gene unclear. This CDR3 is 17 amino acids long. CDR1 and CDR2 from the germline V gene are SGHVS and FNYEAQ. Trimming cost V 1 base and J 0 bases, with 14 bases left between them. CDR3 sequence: CASSLGASGPSTDTQYF. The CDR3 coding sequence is TGTGCCAGCAGCTTAGGTGCGTCTGGCCCTAGCACAGATACGCAGTATTTT.

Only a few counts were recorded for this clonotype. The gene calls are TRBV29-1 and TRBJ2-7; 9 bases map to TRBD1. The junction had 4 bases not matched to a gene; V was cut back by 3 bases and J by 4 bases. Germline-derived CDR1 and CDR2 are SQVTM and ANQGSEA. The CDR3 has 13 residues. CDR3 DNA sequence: TGCAGCGTTGAGGGGACAGGGAAATACGAGCAGTACTTC. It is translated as CSVEGTGKYEQYF.

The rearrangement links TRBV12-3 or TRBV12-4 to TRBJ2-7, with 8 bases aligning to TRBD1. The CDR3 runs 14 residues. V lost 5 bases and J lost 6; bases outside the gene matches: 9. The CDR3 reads CASSPTGARGEQYF. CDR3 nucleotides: TGTGCCAGCAGTCCGACAGGGGCCCGTGGCGAGCAGTACTTC.

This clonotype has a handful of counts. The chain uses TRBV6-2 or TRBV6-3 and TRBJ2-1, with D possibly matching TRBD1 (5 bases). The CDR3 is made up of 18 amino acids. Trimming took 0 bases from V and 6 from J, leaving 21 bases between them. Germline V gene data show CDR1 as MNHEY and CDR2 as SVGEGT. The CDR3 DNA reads TGTGCCAGCAGTTACTCGACGACCAGGGCAAACTCTGGCAATGAGCAGTTCTTC. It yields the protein CASSYSTTRANSGNEQFF.

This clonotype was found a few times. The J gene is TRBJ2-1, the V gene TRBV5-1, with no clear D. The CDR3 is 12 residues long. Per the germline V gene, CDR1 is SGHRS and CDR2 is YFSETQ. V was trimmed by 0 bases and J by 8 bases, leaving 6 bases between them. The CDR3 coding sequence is TGCGCCAGCAGCTTGGTTAGTTATGAGCAGTTCTTC. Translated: CASSLVSYEQFF.

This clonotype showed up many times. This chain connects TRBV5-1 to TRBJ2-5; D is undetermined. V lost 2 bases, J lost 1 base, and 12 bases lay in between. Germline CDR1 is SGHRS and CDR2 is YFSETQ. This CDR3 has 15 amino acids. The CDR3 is CASSFLGTTQETQYF. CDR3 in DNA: TGCGCCAGCAGCTTCTTGGGCACGACCCAAGAGACCCAGTACTTC.

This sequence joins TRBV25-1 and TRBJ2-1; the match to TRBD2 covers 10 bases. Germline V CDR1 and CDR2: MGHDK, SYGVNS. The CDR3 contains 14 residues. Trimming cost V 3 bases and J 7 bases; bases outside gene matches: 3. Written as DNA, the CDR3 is TGTGCCAGCAGTGAGAGCGGGAGGGCTAATGAGCAGTTCTTC. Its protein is CASSESGRANEQFF.

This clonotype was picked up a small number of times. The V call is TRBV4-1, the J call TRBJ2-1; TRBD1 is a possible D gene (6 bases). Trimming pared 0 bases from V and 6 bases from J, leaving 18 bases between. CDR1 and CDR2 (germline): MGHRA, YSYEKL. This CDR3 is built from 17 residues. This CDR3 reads CASSQDFGTLGGNEQFF. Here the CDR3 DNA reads TGCGCCAGCAGCCAAGATTTCGGGACATTAGGGGGCAATGAGCAGTTCTTC.

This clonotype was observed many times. CDR3 protein: CASRLGTEQETQYF. The CDR3 coding sequence is TGCGCCAGCAGACTAGGGACTGAACAAGAGACCCAGTACTTC. The chain carries TRBV5-1 and TRBJ2-5; the D gene is possibly TRBD2 (6 bases). Trimming removed 5 bases from V and 2 bases from J, with 13 bases in between. The CDR3 is 14 residues long. CDR1 and CDR2 (germline): SGHRS, YFSETQ.

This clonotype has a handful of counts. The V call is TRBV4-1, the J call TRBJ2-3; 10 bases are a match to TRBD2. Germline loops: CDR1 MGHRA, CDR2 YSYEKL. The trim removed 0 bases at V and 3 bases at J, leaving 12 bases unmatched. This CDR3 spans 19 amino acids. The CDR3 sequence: CASSQEASGRAFRTDTQYF. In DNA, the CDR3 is TGCGCCAGCAGCCAAGAGGCCAGCGGGAGGGCCTTTAGGACAGATACGCAGTATTTT.

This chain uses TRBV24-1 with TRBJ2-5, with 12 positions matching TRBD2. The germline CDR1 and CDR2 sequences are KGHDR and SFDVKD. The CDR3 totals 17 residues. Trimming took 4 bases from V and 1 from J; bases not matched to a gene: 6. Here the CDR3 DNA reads TGTGCCACCAGTGAGTGGACTAGCGGGGCCTCCCAAGAGACCCAGTACTTC. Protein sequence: CATSEWTSGASQETQYF.

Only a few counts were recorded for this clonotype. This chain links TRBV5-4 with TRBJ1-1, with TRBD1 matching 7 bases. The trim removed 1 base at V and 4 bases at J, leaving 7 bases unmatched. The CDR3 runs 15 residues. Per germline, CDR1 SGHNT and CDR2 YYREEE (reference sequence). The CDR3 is CASSLIRQGGTEAFF. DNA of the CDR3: TGTGCCAGCAGCTTGATAAGGCAGGGGGGCACTGAAGCTTTCTTT.

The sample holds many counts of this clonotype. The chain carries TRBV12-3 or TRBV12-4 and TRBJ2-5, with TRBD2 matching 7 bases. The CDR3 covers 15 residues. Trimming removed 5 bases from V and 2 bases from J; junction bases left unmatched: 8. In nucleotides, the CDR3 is TGTGCCAGCAGTCCAGGGACTACTATACAAGAGACCCAGTACTTC. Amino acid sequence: CASSPGTTIQETQYF.

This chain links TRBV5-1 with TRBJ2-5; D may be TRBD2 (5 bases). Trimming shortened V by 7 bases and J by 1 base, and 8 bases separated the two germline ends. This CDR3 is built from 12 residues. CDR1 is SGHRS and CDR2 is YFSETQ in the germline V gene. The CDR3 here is CASGRGQETQYF. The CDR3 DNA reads TGCGCCAGCGGGAGAGGCCAAGAGACCCAGTACTTC.

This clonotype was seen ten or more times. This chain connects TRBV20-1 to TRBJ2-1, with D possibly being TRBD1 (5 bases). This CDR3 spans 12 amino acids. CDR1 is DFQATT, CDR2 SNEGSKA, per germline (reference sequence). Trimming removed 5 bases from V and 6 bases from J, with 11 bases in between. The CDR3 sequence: CSAVSDSNEQFF. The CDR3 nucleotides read TGCAGTGCTGTATCCGACAGCAATGAGCAGTTCTTC.

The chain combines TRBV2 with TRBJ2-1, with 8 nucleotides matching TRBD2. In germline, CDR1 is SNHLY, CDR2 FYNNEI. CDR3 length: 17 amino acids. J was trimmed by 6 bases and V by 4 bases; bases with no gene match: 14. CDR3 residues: CASSAPFSGMGVNEQFF. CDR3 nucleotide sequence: TGTGCCAGCAGTGCCCCCTTTAGCGGGATGGGGGTCAATGAGCAGTTCTTC. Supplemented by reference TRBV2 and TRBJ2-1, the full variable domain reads EPEVTQTPSHQVTQMGQEVILRCVPISNHLYFYWYRQILGQKVEFLVSFYNNEISEKSEIFDDQFSVERPDGSNFTLKIRSTKLEDSAMYFCASSAPFSGMGVNEQFFGPGTRLTVL.

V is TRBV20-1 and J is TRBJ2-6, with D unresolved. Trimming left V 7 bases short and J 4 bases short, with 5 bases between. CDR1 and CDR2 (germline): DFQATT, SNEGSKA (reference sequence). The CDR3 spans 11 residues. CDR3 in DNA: TGCAGTGTGGGGGGGGCCAACGTCCTGACTTTC. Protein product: CSVGGANVLTF.